These 27 T cell receptor beta chains share one sample of origin, sequenced in a study of blood T cell repertoires in COVID-19 (dated by TCRdb to the early 2020s). Receptors were amplified or captured by the immunoSEQ multiplex PCR assay. TCRdb limited this immuneACCESS table to in-frame rearrangements with V and J called. A share of clones is missing; checked studies link under half to unresolved V genes, and the rest is unexplained. For this sample there are over 45,000 clones; 70% to 90% appear just once. The ten largest clonotypes hold roughly 13% of the sample. Sequenced: peripheral blood. These receptors were obtained from a human donor in a cohort sampled during active COVID-19.

The chain is built from TRBV15 and TRBJ1-1; D may be TRBD1 (6 bases). The V end lost 5 bases, the J end lost 0 bases, and 13 bases lay between the germline ends. This CDR3 contains 15 residues. From germline, CDR1 is LNHNV and CDR2 YYDKDF (reference sequence). The CDR3 loop is CATSANRAMNTEAFF. The CDR3 DNA is TGTGCCACCAGCGCAAACAGGGCAATGAACACTGAAGCTTTCTTT.

The chain couples TRBV5-6 to TRBJ2-3; perhaps TRBD1 as D (5 bases). Germline CDR1 reads SGHDT; CDR2 reads YYEEEE. This CDR3 is built from 15 residues. V was trimmed by 7 bases and J by 2 bases, leaving 17 bases between them. The CDR3: CASRVGQGFTDTQYF. CDR3 nucleotide sequence: TGTGCCAGCCGCGTAGGGCAGGGTTTCACAGATACGCAGTATTTT. Using reference TRBV5-6 and TRBJ2-3 for the parts outside the CDR3, the full variable domain is DAGVTQSPTHLIKTRGQQVTLRCSPKSGHDTVSWYQQALGQGPQFIFQYYEEEERQRGNFPDRFSGHQFPNYSSELNVNALLLGDSALYLCASRVGQGFTDTQYFGPGTRLTVL.

The V call is TRBV29-1, the J call TRBJ1-5; TRBD1 is a possible D gene (6 bases). Trimming removed 4 bases at V and 8 bases at J, with 15 bases between. CDR1 is SQVTM, CDR2 ANQGSEA, per germline. The length of the CDR3 is 13 residues. Here the CDR3 reads CSVAVRGKEPQHF. The CDR3 DNA reads as TGCAGCGTTGCTGTCAGGGGAAAGGAGCCCCAGCATTTT.

J is TRBJ2-1 and V is TRBV11-1, with a tentative D call TRBD2 (6 bases). The CDR3 is 11 amino acids. Germline V CDR1 and CDR2: SGHAT, FQDESV (reference sequence). The V end was cut by 5 bases, the J end by 12 bases, with 11 bases between. CDR3 amino acids: CASSPRDLQFF. The CDR3 nucleotides read TGTGCCAGCAGCCCGCGGGACTTGCAGTTCTTC. The full variable domain, rest sourced from reference TRBV11-1 and TRBJ2-1, is EAEVAQSPRYKITEKSQAVAFWCDPISGHATLYWYRQILGQGPELLVQFQDESVVDDSQLPKDRFSAERLKGVDSTLKIQPAELGDSAMYLCASSPRDLQFFGPGTRLTVL.

The chain employs TRBV2 and TRBJ1-4; D is ambiguous. Germline V CDR1 and CDR2: SNHLY, FYNNEI. The CDR3 has 14 amino acids. The V gene lost 0 bases and the J gene lost 7 bases, with 9 bases spanning the gap. CDR3 sequence reads: CASSEALRGEKLFF. CDR3 sequence (DNA): TGTGCCAGCAGTGAAGCGCTTCGGGGTGAAAAACTGTTTTTT.

The V gene is TRBV27, the J gene TRBJ2-6; the match to TRBD1 covers 8 bases. Germline trimming cut 11 bases from V and 0 bases from J; bases unmatched to any gene: 6. Germline V CDR1 and CDR2: MNHEY, SMNVEV (reference sequence). The CDR3 sequence is 15 residues long. CDR3 in DNA: TGTGCCGTATCACAGGGGGTCTCTGGGGCCAACGTCCTGACTTTC. It codes for CAVSQGVSGANVLTF.

A single count supports this clone. This chain uses TRBV24-1 with TRBJ2-2; TRBD1 matches 9 bases. The CDR3 has 17 residues. J lost 5 bases, V lost 3 bases, and 9 bases had no gene match. Per germline, CDR1 KGHDR and CDR2 SFDVKD. The CDR3 region is CATSDPTGTGRTGELFF. The CDR3 nucleotides are TGTGCCACCAGTGATCCTACCGGGACAGGGAGAACCGGGGAGCTGTTTTTT.

The CDR3 spells CASSPGTALQETQYF. The CDR3 nucleotides read TGTGCCAGCAGCCCGGGGACAGCTCTTCAAGAGACCCAGTACTTC. This chain joins TRBV7-2 and TRBJ2-5, with 7 bases lining up with TRBD1. Germline assignment: CDR1 SGHTA and CDR2 FQGNSA. This CDR3 region has 15 residues. Trimming at V came to 5 bases and at J to 2 bases, leaving 8 bases not matched to a gene.

V usage is TRBV4-3 and J usage is TRBJ2-7, with D perhaps matching TRBD2 (6 bases). The CDR3 runs to 15 residues. V lost 0 bases, J lost 0 bases, and 9 bases lay in between. CDR1 and CDR2 from the germline V gene are LGHNA and YSLEER. CDR3 sequence (DNA): TGCGCCAGCAGCCAAGATGTGCGGGGCTCCTACGAGCAGTACTTC. Protein sequence: CASSQDVRGSYEQYF.

This chain uses TRBV11-2 with TRBJ2-7, with a possible D match to TRBD1 (5 bases). Germline CDR1 and CDR2: SGHAT and FQNNGV. Trimming pared 4 bases from V and 4 bases from J, leaving 14 bases between. This CDR3 is 14 amino acids long. The CDR3 DNA reads TGTGCCAGCAGCTCCCTGACAGAGTTATACGAGCAGTACTTC. It encodes CASSSLTELYEQYF.

The chain links TRBV29-1 to TRBJ2-1, with TRBD2 identical over 10 bases. Germline V lookup: CDR1 SQVTM, CDR2 ANQGSEA. The J segment lost 3 bases and the V segment lost 5 bases, leaving 4 bases of the junction unmatched. There are 14 residues in the CDR3. CDR3: CSVITSGIYNEQFF. The CDR3 bases are TGCAGCGTTATCACTAGCGGGATCTACAATGAGCAGTTCTTC.

The chain has TRBV20-1 and TRBJ2-3; D call uncertain. Germline assignment: CDR1 DFQATT and CDR2 SNEGSKA (reference sequence). This CDR3 has 11 amino acids. Trimming took 3 bases from V and 6 from J, leaving 7 bases between them. The CDR3 DNA reads TGCAGTGCTAGGACTCTGGATACGCAGTATTTT. Residues: CSARTLDTQYF.

The chain employs TRBV5-4 and TRBJ2-7; TRBD2 agrees at 15 bases. Looked up from germline, CDR1 is SGHNT and CDR2 is YYREEE (reference sequence). This CDR3 contains 16 residues. The trim removed 3 bases at V and 5 bases at J, leaving 6 bases unmatched. The CDR3: CASSSGLAGGPHEQYF. The CDR3 DNA sequence: TGTGCCAGCAGCTCAGGACTAGCGGGAGGGCCCCACGAGCAGTACTTC.

The genes are TRBV7-2 and TRBJ2-7; 13 bases map to TRBD2. CDR3 length: 14 amino acids. Losses at the gene ends were 5 bases for V and 6 bases for J; bases not matched to a gene: 4. The germline CDR1 and CDR2 sequences are SGHTA and FQGNSA. This chain's CDR3 is CASSQLAGGAEQYF. CDR3 DNA sequence: TGTGCCAGCAGCCAACTAGCGGGAGGGGCCGAGCAGTACTTC. The whole variable domain, remainder taken from reference TRBV7-2 and TRBJ2-7, is GAGVSQSPSNKVTEKGKDVELRCDPISGHTALYWYRQSLGQGLEFLIYFQGNSAPDKSGLPSDRFSAERTGGSVSTLTIQRTQQEDSAVYLCASSQLAGGAEQYFGPGTRLTVT.

This clone was recorded a few times. The rearrangement uses TRBV28 and TRBJ1-5; 10 bases are a match to TRBD1. The CDR3 runs to 14 residues. V lost 3 bases and J lost 6; bases outside the gene matches: 2. Per germline, CDR1 MDHEN and CDR2 SYDVKM. CDR3 nucleotide sequence: TGTGCCAGCAGTTTTGACAGGGGGCGTCAGCCCCAGCATTTT. Translating gives CASSFDRGRQPQHF.

The chain uses TRBV27 and TRBJ2-5; TRBD2 is a possible D gene (7 bases). Per germline, CDR1 MNHEY and CDR2 SMNVEV (reference sequence). Trimming removed 6 bases from V and 5 bases from J, with 13 bases in between. The CDR3 is 13 residues long. CDR3 in amino acids: CASSRTAGETQYF. CDR3 coding DNA: TGTGCCAGCAGCCGGACAGCGGGGGAGACCCAGTACTTC.

The chain recombines TRBV10-3 with TRBJ2-1, with D perhaps TRBD2 (5 bases). CDR3 length: 12 amino acids. Germline CDR1 and CDR2: ENHRY and SYGVKD. V lost 4 bases, J lost 12 bases, and 13 bases lay in between. For the CDR3, the DNA is TGTGCCATCAGTGTTGATGCGGGTGGGCAGTTCTTC. Amino acid sequence: CAISVDAGGQFF.

The chain couples TRBV7-6 to TRBJ2-3; TRBD2 might be the D (5 bases). V was shortened by 5 bases and J by 2 bases, with 17 bases between the two germline ends. The germline CDR1 and CDR2 sequences are SGHVS and FNYEAQ. This CDR3 contains 16 residues. CDR3 coding DNA: TGTGCCAGCAGCCCACGACTAAACCGAGACACAGATACGCAGTATTTT. Its protein is CASSPRLNRDTDTQYF.

The chain combines TRBV11-2 with TRBJ2-7, with 8 bases that match TRBD1. This CDR3 has 16 residues. J gave up 7 bases and V 1 base, and 12 bases lay outside the gene matches. Germline lookup yields CDR1 SGHAT and CDR2 FQNNGV. CDR3 in DNA: TGTGCCAGCAGCTTAGCACGGGGCAGGGGGCTCTGGGAGCAGTACTTC. Its translation is CASSLARGRGLWEQYF.

This clone has a handful of counts. The chain employs TRBV7-2 and TRBJ1-4, with D possibly matching TRBD1 (6 bases). The V gene's germline CDR1 is SGHTA and CDR2 FQGNSA. This CDR3 is built from 14 residues. Trimming left V 5 bases short and J 0 bases short, with 7 bases between. The CDR3 DNA follows: TGTGCCAGCAGCCGGACAGCAACTAATGAAAAACTGTTTTTT. It translates to CASSRTATNEKLFF.

The chain carries TRBV7-3 and TRBJ2-2, with D perhaps TRBD1 (6 bases). The CDR3 loop spans 16 amino acids. Germline CDR1 is SGHTA and CDR2 is FQGTGA. Trimming pared 1 base from V and 3 bases from J, leaving 12 bases between. The CDR3 sequence is CASSLSQGLYTGELFF. Written as DNA, the CDR3 is TGTGCCAGCAGCTTAAGTCAGGGGCTTTACACCGGGGAGCTGTTTTTT.

The gene calls are TRBV6-6 and TRBJ1-3; TRBD1 aligns across 7 bases. V lost 2 bases and J lost 4; bases outside the gene matches: 5. Germline V gives CDR1 MNHNY, CDR2 SVGAGI (reference sequence). The CDR3 covers 15 residues. Here the CDR3 DNA reads TGTGCCAGCAGTTACCCAGGGGGGCAAGGAAACACCATATATTTT. The encoded protein is CASSYPGGQGNTIYF.

V is TRBV11-3 and J is TRBJ1-1, with 7 nucleotides matching TRBD1. This CDR3 is 16 amino acids long. The V gene's germline CDR1 is SGHNT and CDR2 YENEEA. The J segment lost 3 bases and the V segment lost 1 base, leaving 8 bases of the junction unmatched. The DNA of the CDR3 is TGTGCCAGCAGCTTAGGACAGGGCCGAGGGGACACTGAAGCTTTCTTT. Translating it yields CASSLGQGRGDTEAFF.

This chain joins TRBV5-4 and TRBJ1-2, with TRBD1 matching 7 bases. V lost 7 bases to trimming and J lost 7 bases; unmatched junction nucleotides: 16. The CDR3 runs 15 residues. Germline loops: CDR1 SGHNT, CDR2 YYREEE (reference sequence). Here the CDR3 DNA reads TGTGCCAGCCAAGCCCGCGAGGGGGCTTGGAGTGGCTACACCTTC. Translating it yields CASQAREGAWSGYTF.

The rearrangement joins TRBV7-9 to TRBJ2-5, with 8 bases aligning to TRBD1. J gave up 0 bases and V 2 bases, and 8 bases lay outside the gene matches. Germline CDR1 SEHNR, CDR2 FQNEAQ (reference sequence). The CDR3 has 17 amino acids. The CDR3 region has the DNA TGTGCCAGCAGCTTATATGGCCCGACAGGGGACCAAGAGACCCAGTACTTC. Protein sequence: CASSLYGPTGDQETQYF.

The genes are TRBV28 and TRBJ1-1; 8 nucleotides match TRBD1. The CDR3 has 15 residues. Trimming cost V 4 bases and J 3 bases; bases outside gene matches: 7. CDR1 and CDR2 from the germline V gene are MDHEN and SYDVKM. The CDR3 reads CASSYPMTGDTEAFF. For the CDR3, the DNA is TGTGCCAGCAGTTACCCGATGACAGGGGACACTGAAGCTTTCTTT.

V usage is TRBV5-1 and J usage is TRBJ2-2; 7 bases are a match to TRBD1. There are 14 residues in the CDR3. The germline V gene encodes CDR1 SGHRS and CDR2 YFSETQ. The V segment lost 0 bases and the J segment 6 bases; nucleotides outside the gene matches: 2. The CDR3 DNA follows: TGCGCCAGCAGCTTGGGACAGGGCCCCGGGGAGCTGTTTTTT. This codes for CASSLGQGPGELFF.